The 7 T cell receptor beta chains presented below share a single source sample, sequenced in a study of blood T cell repertoires in COVID-19. The data were produced by immunoSEQ multiplex PCR, yet TCRdb's version contains in-frame clones alone and is incomplete. The top ten clones hold around 1.9% of a sample with roughly 500,000 clones, around nine tenths of them seen once. Sequenced: PBMCs or T cells enriched from blood (not recorded which). These receptors were obtained from a woman between 35 and 50 years old who had recovered from COVID-19.

The J gene is TRBJ2-5, the V gene TRBV7-6, with 9 bases that match TRBD2. V was pared by 5 bases and J by 5 bases, with 27 bases of the junction left unmatched. CDR1 and CDR2 (germline): SGHVS, FNYEAQ. The length of the CDR3 is 21 residues. In nucleotides, the CDR3 is TGTGCCAGCAGCCCCTATAGCGGGAGTGGTCGGGGCCACAGAAAGTTGGAGACCCAGTACTTC. Translated, it gives CASSPYSGSGRGHRKLETQYF.

The chain uses TRBV5-5 and TRBJ2-7; 7 bases are a match to TRBD1. Germline lookup yields CDR1 SGHKS and CDR2 YYEKEE (reference sequence). Trimming at V came to 3 bases and at J to 7 bases, leaving 13 bases not matched to a gene. The CDR3 is 15 residues long. CDR3 sequence reads: CASSSYDRAGGEQYF. The CDR3, as DNA: TGTGCCAGCAGCTCATACGACAGGGCAGGGGGAGAGCAGTACTTC.

This rearrangement joins TRBV2 to TRBJ2-7; TRBD2 agrees at 8 bases. Losses at the gene ends were 7 bases for V and 4 bases for J; bases not matched to a gene: 6. The CDR3 loop spans 13 amino acids. Looked up from germline, CDR1 is SNHLY and CDR2 is FYNNEI. The CDR3 sequence is CASNERETYEQYF. As DNA, the CDR3 is TGTGCCAGCAATGAGCGGGAGACGTACGAGCAGTACTTC. The complete variable domain, with remaining parts taken from reference TRBV2 and TRBJ2-7, reads EPEVTQTPSHQVTQMGQEVILRCVPISNHLYFYWYRQILGQKVEFLVSFYNNEISEKSEIFDDQFSVERPDGSNFTLKIRSTKLEDSAMYFCASNERETYEQYFGPGTRLTVT.

CDR3: CASSQAPGLAYSYNEQFF. CDR3 bases: TGCGCCAGCAGCCAAGCCCCGGGACTAGCGTACTCCTACAATGAGCAGTTCTTC. V and J are TRBV4-3 and TRBJ2-1; TRBD2 matches 10 bases. Germline V gene sequence: CDR1 LGHNA, CDR2 YSLEER. The CDR3 totals 18 residues. With 1 base clipped from V and 0 bases from J, the junction kept 6 bases outside the gene matches.

The V gene is TRBV24-1, the J gene TRBJ1-2; D remains unclear. Germline V gene lookup returns CDR1 KGHDR and CDR2 SFDVKD. This CDR3 has 12 amino acids. Trimming stripped 9 bases from V and 3 bases from J, with 10 bases between. The CDR3: CATPGGYYGYTF. The CDR3 DNA reads as TGTGCCACCCCGGGAGGGTACTATGGCTACACCTTC.

The gene calls are TRBV19 and TRBJ2-2, with D perhaps matching TRBD1 (5 bases). V shed 1 base and J shed 4 bases, with 10 bases lying between them. The length of the CDR3 is 15 residues. The germline CDR1 and CDR2 sequences are LNHDA and SQIVND (reference sequence). CDR3 residues: CASSIVPGLTGELFF. The CDR3 coding sequence is TGTGCCAGTAGTATAGTTCCAGGGCTCACCGGGGAGCTGTTTTTT.

The chain employs TRBV5-1 and TRBJ2-7; a weak D match, TRBD1 (6 bases). Germline loops: CDR1 SGHRS, CDR2 YFSETQ. The CDR3 is made up of 15 amino acids. V lost 5 bases, J lost 2 bases, and 17 bases lay in between. The CDR3 is CASSFLDGGPYEQYF. DNA for the CDR3: TGCGCCAGCAGTTTCCTCGATGGGGGCCCCTACGAGCAGTACTTC.